This T cell receptor (beta chain) came from a study of cytomegalovirus exposure and HLA in healthy donors. This clone was counted once. As yet, its antigen is unknown. Broader study findings: TCR beta sequences reportedly predicted most subjects' HLA-A and HLA-B alleles accurately. Reportedly, a later analysis found an Asian-associated ancestry cluster had fewer N-insertions than the approximately 640-donor mean. Further analysis, carried out later, found HLA-associated TCR beta chains more clonally expanded than equally common other chains.

Researchers ran the PCR with 60 Vbeta and 13 Jbeta primers. Produced via immunoSEQ multiplex PCR; TCRdb's table is partial and in-frame only. The sample holds 110,000 to 150,000 clones, approximately 80% seen once. The sample comprised PBMCs. The source is a woman in her thirties or forties in good health and CMV-seronegative.

The CDR3, as DNA: TGTGCCAGCAGCATTTTGAACACTGAAGCTTTCTTT. This sequence encodes CASSILNTEAFF. J is TRBJ1-1 and V is TRBV28, with unresolved D. Deletions cut 6 bases from V and 0 bases from J, with 5 bases between. Germline V gene sequence: CDR1 MDHEN, CDR2 SYDVKM. The CDR3 runs to 12 residues.